Shown below are 31 T cell receptor beta chains from a single sample sequenced in a study of blood T cell repertoires in COVID-19. Data came from immunoSEQ multiplex PCR; TCRdb stores just in-frame clones and leaves some out. This table has over 70,000 clones, around three quarters appearing once. The specimen was peripheral blood. The receptors derive from a woman aged 80 or over with acute or convalescent COVID-19.

The chain uses TRBV5-1 and TRBJ2-3, with a possible D match to TRBD1 (7 bases). This CDR3 has 14 amino acids. From germline, CDR1 is SGHRS and CDR2 YFSETQ. The V gene lost 4 bases and the J gene lost 5 bases, with 14 bases spanning the gap. The CDR3 is CASSRGGGEDTQYF. CDR3 nucleotide sequence: TGCGCCAGCAGCCGCGGAGGGGGCGAAGATACGCAGTATTTT.

This rearrangement joins TRBV10-3 to TRBJ1-2, with 7 bases identical to TRBD1. Germline V gene lookup returns CDR1 ENHRY and CDR2 SYGVKD. J lost 8 bases, V lost 6 bases, and 9 bases had no gene match. The CDR3 contains 13 residues. CDR3 sequence reads: CAISPTGSKGYTF. Here the CDR3 DNA reads TGTGCCATCAGCCCGACAGGGTCGAAAGGCTACACCTTC.

The chain carries TRBV25-1 and TRBJ2-3; 9 nucleotides align to TRBD2. CDR1 and CDR2 (germline): MGHDK, SYGVNS. The V and J ends lost 3 bases and 4 bases, in that order; junction bases with no gene match: 5. The CDR3 consists of 15 residues. The CDR3 DNA is TGTGCCAGCAGTGACCAGCGGGGGGCTCCAGATACGCAGTATTTT. Its protein product is CASSDQRGAPDTQYF.

The genes are TRBV19 and TRBJ2-7; 7 nucleotides agree with TRBD1. Germline CDR1 and CDR2: LNHDA and SQIVND (reference sequence). The trim removed 5 bases at V and 2 bases at J, leaving 6 bases unmatched. This CDR3 contains 14 residues. CDR3 nucleotide sequence: TGTGCCAGTAGTCTCCACAGGGGCCCCTACGAGCAGTACTTC. Amino acids: CASSLHRGPYEQYF.

The rearrangement joins TRBV19 to TRBJ2-2; possible D gene TRBD2, 6 bases. The CDR3 loop spans 12 amino acids. Germline CDR1 LNHDA, CDR2 SQIVND (reference sequence). The ends were cut back, 9 bases at V and 7 bases at J, with 12 bases in the middle. In DNA, the CDR3 is TGTGCCAGCGGGAGTAGCGTCGGGGAGCTGTTTTTT. It yields the protein CASGSSVGELFF.

This sequence joins TRBV2 and TRBJ1-2; 7 bases line up with TRBD1. J lost 4 bases, V lost 6 bases, and 5 bases had no gene match. CDR3 size: 13 residues. Germline lookup yields CDR1 SNHLY and CDR2 FYNNEI. CDR3 region: CASSLGQPYGYTF. The DNA of the CDR3 is TGTGCCAGCAGCCTGGGACAGCCCTATGGCTACACCTTC.

This chain links TRBV5-1 with TRBJ2-7; a weak D match, TRBD2 (5 bases). Looked up from germline, CDR1 is SGHRS and CDR2 is YFSETQ. The V gene lost 0 bases and the J gene lost 2 bases, with 12 bases spanning the gap. The CDR3 contains 15 residues. As DNA, the CDR3 is TGCGCCAGCAGCTTGGGTATTAGCGCGACCTACGAGCAGTACTTC. This codes for CASSLGISATYEQYF.

The V and J genes are TRBV2 and TRBJ2-2, with 8 bases that match TRBD1. This CDR3 region has 16 residues. With 4 bases clipped from V and 7 bases from J, the junction kept 11 bases outside the gene matches. Germline assignment: CDR1 SNHLY and CDR2 FYNNEI. The CDR3 region has the DNA TGTGCCAGCAGTGGGACCCCCACGACAGGGGTCGGGGAGCTGTTTTTT. Its translation: CASSGTPTTGVGELFF. The variable domain in full, with the rest retrieved from reference TRBV2 and TRBJ2-2, is EPEVTQTPSHQVTQMGQEVILRCVPISNHLYFYWYRQILGQKVEFLVSFYNNEISEKSEIFDDQFSVERPDGSNFTLKIRSTKLEDSAMYFCASSGTPTTGVGELFFGEGSRLTVL.

The chain employs TRBV7-2 and TRBJ1-5, with 8 nucleotides matching TRBD1. The CDR3 has 18 residues. Germline CDR1 reads SGHTA; CDR2 reads FQGNSA. V shed 0 bases and J 9 bases; nucleotides not matched to a gene: 16. CDR3 sequence (DNA): TGTGCCAGCAGCTTAGCTCTAGTAACAGGGGGAAGAGGGGTGCCCCAGCATTTT. Its translation is CASSLALVTGGRGVPQHF.

The V gene is TRBV19, the J gene TRBJ2-1, with D possibly matching TRBD2 (6 bases). Looked up from germline, CDR1 is LNHDA and CDR2 is SQIVND (reference sequence). Trimming removed 7 bases from V and 6 bases from J, with 16 bases in between. The CDR3 consists of 14 residues. The CDR3 nucleotides are TGTGCCAGTAATATGAAACGGGGGATCAATGAGCAGTTCTTC. Protein product: CASNMKRGINEQFF.

This chain links TRBV30 with TRBJ1-2; D is undetermined. Germline V gene lookup returns CDR1 GTSNPN and CDR2 SVGIG (reference sequence). Trimming cost V 4 bases and J 4 bases, with 13 bases left between them. This CDR3 comprises 13 residues. The CDR3 loop reads CAWTHSPGYGYTF. In nucleotides, the CDR3 is TGTGCCTGGACCCACTCGCCGGGCTATGGCTACACCTTC.

J is TRBJ2-7 and V is TRBV19, with 8 bases fitting TRBD1. Germline-derived CDR1 and CDR2 are LNHDA and SQIVND (reference sequence). V lost 3 bases, J lost 6 bases, and 7 bases stayed unmatched. CDR3 length: 14 residues. In DNA form, the CDR3 reads TGTGCCAGTAGTATTTTCGCAGGGGGCCCCGAGCAGTACTTC. This gives the protein CASSIFAGGPEQYF.

The rearrangement uses TRBV27 and TRBJ1-3; 7 bases match TRBD1. The CDR3 spans 15 residues. Germline V CDR1 and CDR2: MNHEY, SMNVEV (reference sequence). J was trimmed by 3 bases and V by 6 bases; bases with no gene match: 8. CDR3 in amino acids: CASSPRGGLGNTIYF. The CDR3 DNA follows: TGTGCCAGCAGCCCTCGAGGGGGCCTTGGAAACACCATATATTTT.

J is TRBJ2-7 and V is TRBV6-5, with D possibly TRBD1 on 6 matching bases. Trimming removed 10 bases at V and 4 bases at J, with 17 bases between. The CDR3 length is 13 residues. Germline assignment: CDR1 MNHEY and CDR2 SVGAGI. In DNA, the CDR3 is TGTGCCACCGCCCGCGACAGGACGTACGAGCAGTACTTC. Translated, it gives CATARDRTYEQYF.

This clone was counted once. The chain couples TRBV14 to TRBJ1-2; 7 nucleotides align to TRBD1. This CDR3 spans 12 amino acids. Germline V gene data show CDR1 as SGHDN and CDR2 as FVKESK. Trimming took 4 bases from V and 7 from J; bases not matched to a gene: 3. Here the CDR3 DNA reads TGTGCCAGCAGCCCCTACAGGGGTGGCTACACCTTC. This codes for CASSPYRGGYTF.

This chain connects TRBV12-3 or TRBV12-4 to TRBJ2-1; D gene uncertain. The CDR3 sequence is 12 residues long. V was trimmed by 3 bases and J by 4 bases, leaving 4 bases between them. The CDR3 protein is CASSFSYNEQFF. CDR3 nucleotides: TGTGCCAGCAGTTTCTCGTACAATGAGCAGTTCTTC.

This chain uses TRBV2 with TRBJ2-4, with TRBD1 identical over 9 bases. The CDR3 totals 19 residues. The V gene end was trimmed by 0 bases and the J gene end by 1 base; junction bases not matched to a gene: 10. Germline V gene lookup returns CDR1 SNHLY and CDR2 FYNNEI. The CDR3 region is CASSEAGDREASAKNIQYF. The CDR3 DNA is TGTGCCAGCAGTGAAGCGGGGGACAGGGAAGCCTCGGCCAAAAACATTCAGTACTTC.

The chain links TRBV15 to TRBJ2-3, with a tentative D call TRBD1 (5 bases). CDR1 is LNHNV, CDR2 YYDKDF, per germline (reference sequence). V lost 1 base and J lost 2, with 7 bases in between. The CDR3 loop spans 14 amino acids. CDR3 nucleotides: TGTGCCACCAGCAGAGGACAGTTCACAGATACGCAGTATTTT. The encoded protein is CATSRGQFTDTQYF.

The rearrangement uses TRBV5-4 and TRBJ2-7; 7 bases match TRBD1. Germline CDR1 reads SGHNT; CDR2 reads YYREEE (reference sequence). The ends lost 5 bases at V and 3 bases at J; junction bases unmatched: 8. The CDR3 loop spans 14 amino acids. DNA for the CDR3: TGTGCCAGCAGTATAACAGGGGATTACTACGAGCAGTACTTC. The encoded protein is CASSITGDYYEQYF.

V usage is TRBV27 and J usage is TRBJ2-6, with D maybe TRBD1 (6 bases). This CDR3 has 20 amino acids. V lost 4 bases and J 0 bases, leaving 22 bases between the germline ends. Germline CDR1 and CDR2: MNHEY and SMNVEV (reference sequence). CDR3 protein: CASSSPNGRTESSGANVLTF. The CDR3 DNA sequence: TGTGCCAGCAGTTCCCCCAATGGGCGGACAGAGTCCTCTGGGGCCAACGTCCTGACTTTC.

This rearrangement joins TRBV2 to TRBJ2-7; TRBD2 matches 12 bases. Germline-derived CDR1 and CDR2 are SNHLY and FYNNEI. V shed 5 bases and J 6 bases; nucleotides not matched to a gene: 8. The CDR3 has 15 residues. The CDR3 spells CASSRRTSGGLEQYF. The CDR3 bases are TGTGCCAGCAGTCGACGAACTAGCGGGGGGCTCGAGCAGTACTTC.

The chain employs TRBV7-2 and TRBJ2-6; D is perhaps TRBD1 (5 bases). The CDR3 spans 15 residues. Trimming removed 0 bases from V and 2 bases from J, with 5 bases in between. Germline lookup yields CDR1 SGHTA and CDR2 FQGNSA. CDR3 DNA sequence: TGTGCCAGCAGCTTAGCAGGGGCTGGGGCCAACGTCCTGACTTTC. Protein product: CASSLAGAGANVLTF. The full variable domain, rest sourced from reference TRBV7-2 and TRBJ2-6, is GAGVSQSPSNKVTEKGKDVELRCDPISGHTALYWYRQSLGQGLEFLIYFQGNSAPDKSGLPSDRFSAERTGGSVSTLTIQRTQQEDSAVYLCASSLAGAGANVLTFGAGSRLTVL.

This clone was seen a single time. The CDR3 is CAGTAGTSYNEQFF. The CDR3 nucleotides are TGTGCCGGTACTGCCGGGACTTCGTACAATGAGCAGTTCTTC. The chain links TRBV30 to TRBJ2-1, with D possibly matching TRBD2 (6 bases). The CDR3 totals 14 residues. The ends were cut back, 8 bases at V and 4 bases at J, with 18 bases in the middle. CDR1 and CDR2 (germline): GTSNPN, SVGIG (reference sequence).

The gene calls are TRBV5-5 and TRBJ2-7; D is unclear. Trimming shortened V by 4 bases and J by 12 bases, and 29 bases separated the two germline ends. Germline V gives CDR1 SGHKS, CDR2 YYEKEE (reference sequence). The CDR3 has 16 residues. CDR3 residues: CASSLRSGTQVTSLYF. CDR3 coding DNA: TGTGCCAGCAGCCTGCGAAGTGGTACGCAAGTTACGAGCTTGTACTTC.

This chain links TRBV6-1 with TRBJ2-5; 10 bases map to TRBD2. This CDR3 has 16 amino acids. CDR1 MNHNS and CDR2 SASEGT come from the germline V gene. V shed 4 bases, J shed 1 base, and the junction held 6 bases outside the gene matches. The CDR3 loop is CASSVYRLAGQETQYF. The CDR3 bases are TGTGCCAGCAGTGTTTATAGACTAGCGGGCCAAGAGACCCAGTACTTC.

The chain links TRBV30 to TRBJ2-3, with 7 bases matching TRBD2. The V and J ends lost 0 bases and 6 bases, in that order; junction bases with no gene match: 9. This CDR3 contains 15 residues. CDR1 and CDR2 from the germline V gene are GTSNPN and SVGIG (reference sequence). Written as DNA, the CDR3 is TGTGCCTGGAGTGTAGGGGAGGGCCTTCGGGATACGCAGTATTTT. Encoded protein: CAWSVGEGLRDTQYF.

The rearrangement joins TRBV5-1 to TRBJ2-1; 10 positions agree with TRBD2. The germline V gene encodes CDR1 SGHRS and CDR2 YFSETQ. This CDR3 contains 15 residues. J lost 8 bases, V lost 2 bases, and 7 bases had no gene match. The CDR3 loop is CASSLSSGSIYEQFF. The CDR3 DNA reads TGCGCCAGCAGCTTATCTAGCGGGAGTATCTATGAGCAGTTCTTC.

The chain links TRBV2 to TRBJ1-6; TRBD1 matches 9 bases. The CDR3 consists of 15 residues. V lost 5 bases to trimming and J lost 7 bases; unmatched junction nucleotides: 6. Germline V gene lookup returns CDR1 SNHLY and CDR2 FYNNEI. The CDR3 is CASSTGQGRNSPLHF. In DNA, the CDR3 is TGTGCCAGCAGTACTGGACAGGGGAGGAATTCACCCCTCCACTTT.

This clone was counted a single time. The chain employs TRBV6-6 and TRBJ2-7, with D maybe TRBD1 (6 bases). Germline assignment: CDR1 MNHNY and CDR2 SVGAGI (reference sequence). The CDR3 runs to 15 residues. The V end lost 2 bases, the J end lost 2 bases, and 13 bases lay between the germline ends. This CDR3 reads CASSYHGTNPYEQYF. DNA for the CDR3: TGTGCCAGCAGTTACCACGGGACAAACCCCTACGAGCAGTACTTC.

The chain links TRBV5-4 to TRBJ2-7; TRBD2 might be the D (6 bases). Germline loops: CDR1 SGHNT, CDR2 YYREEE (reference sequence). Trimming left V 10 bases short and J 0 bases short, with 17 bases between. The CDR3 length is 14 residues. The CDR3 sequence is CAAQEGQSSYEQYF. CDR3 nucleotide sequence: TGTGCCGCACAGGAGGGGCAAAGCTCCTACGAGCAGTACTTC.

This clone was seen a few times. V is TRBV5-1 and J is TRBJ2-3; 11 bases are shared with TRBD2. The CDR3 runs to 15 residues. In germline, CDR1 is SGHRS, CDR2 YFSETQ. J gave up 2 bases and V 3 bases, and 2 bases lay outside the gene matches. The CDR3 coding sequence is TGCGCCAGCAGCTCGACTAGCGGGGACACAGATACGCAGTATTTT. The encoded protein is CASSSTSGDTDTQYF. The full variable domain, in which reference TRBV5-1 and TRBJ2-3 provide the parts outside the CDR3, is KAGVTQTPRYLIKTRGQQVTLSCSPISGHRSVSWYQQTPGQGLQFLFEYFSETQRNKGNFPGRFSGRQFSNSRSEMNVSTLELGDSALYLCASSSTSGDTDTQYFGPGTRLTVL.